This T cell receptor (beta chain) is drawn from a study of beta chain features in type 1 diabetes. Findings and caveats of the study: TCRB CDR3s were moderately but significantly shorter in Type 1 diabetes patients in all four CD4+ subsets.

This clone was detected only a few times. Antigen unknown. The V gene end was trimmed by 9 bases and the J gene end by 8 bases; junction bases not matched to a gene: 8. The germline gives CDR1 LNHDA, CDR2 SQIVND (reference sequence). The CDR3 loop spans 13 amino acids. The study reverse transcribed the entire isolated RNA, so it sequenced expressed TCRB transcripts. The data were produced by immunoSEQ multiplex PCR, yet TCRdb's version contains in-frame clones alone and is incomplete. The table records 60,000 to 75,000 clones, 49% of them present only once. The clonotype originates from a man aged 30-40 years with type 1 diabetes. The source material was central memory CD4+ T cells from blood. The chain employs TRBV19 and TRBJ2-2, with 8 bases lining up with TRBD1. The CDR3, as DNA: TGTGCCAGCAATGACAGGGGCTGGGGGGAGCTGTTTTTT. Its protein is CASNDRGWGELFF. The full variable domain, rest sourced from reference TRBV19 and TRBJ2-2, is DGGITQSPKYLFRKEGQNVTLSCEQNLNHDAMYWYRQDPGQGLRLIYYSQIVNDFQKGDIAEGYSVSREKKESFPLTVTSAQKNPTAFYLCASNDRGWGELFFGEGSRLTVL.